These T cell receptor beta chains were read from a single sample in a study of blood T cell repertoires in COVID-19. Method: immunoSEQ multiplex PCR; TCRdb's copy keeps in-frame clones and lacks some. The sample carries over 60,000 clones, roughly 89% recorded once. The specimen sequenced was peripheral blood. The receptors were sampled from an elderly man with acute or convalescent COVID-19. Both conserved end residues are part of each CDR3. The D gene is left open where the match is weak. Size values are once, few and many counts, or a class for expanded clones, and some rows have none.

>16|TRBJ1-6|NA|NA|TRBV6-1
CASSEVPPSGNSPLHF
TGTGCCAGCAGTGAAGTCCCTCCAAGCGGGAATTCACCCCTCCACTTT
>13|TRBJ1-2|TRBD1|few|TRBV10-3
CAISTGQGDGYTF
TGTGCCATCAGCACGGGACAGGGAGATGGCTACACCTTC
>14|TRBJ1-2|NA|few|TRBV10-3
CAISDKSVNYGYTF
TGTGCCATCAGTGACAAGTCGGTTAACTATGGCTACACCTTC
>13|TRBJ1-1|NA|NA|TRBV5-5
CASSFNRGTEAFF
TGTGCCAGCAGCTTTAATCGGGGGACTGAAGCTTTCTTT
>14|TRBJ1-6|NA|NA|TRBV19
CASSIDVQDPPLHF
TGTGCCAGTAGTATAGATGTCCAGGATCCACCCCTCCACTTT
>15|TRBJ1-1|TRBD1|NA|TRBV3-1/TRBV3-2
CASSPTQGAGTEAFF
TGTGCCAGCAGCCCTACCCAGGGGGCCGGGACTGAAGCTTTCTTT
>18|TRBJ1-5|TRBD1|NA|TRBV19
CASSIGVSGGKSNQPQHF
TGTGCCAGTAGTATAGGTGTCTCAGGGGGCAAAAGCAATCAGCCCCAGCATTTT
>13|TRBJ1-2|NA|NA|TRBV9
CASSAGNEYGYTF
TGTGCCAGCAGCGCAGGGAATGAATATGGCTACACCTTC
>14|TRBJ1-1|NA|NA|TRBV19
CASSEGGMNTEAFF
TGTGCCAGTAGTGAGGGGGGGATGAACACTGAAGCTTTCTTT
>17|TRBJ2-2|TRBD2|NA|TRBV4-1
CPPRLPGGRQYTGELFF
TGCCCCCCCCGACTTCCGGGGGGTAGGCAGTACACCGGGGAGCTGTTTTTT
>13|TRBJ1-3|NA|NA|TRBV7-3
CATSSGAGNTIYF
TGTGCCACCTCGTCCGGGGCTGGAAACACCATATATTTT
>13|TRBJ1-1|NA|NA|TRBV30
CAWSELRNTEAFF
TGTGCCTGGAGTGAATTGCGGAACACTGAAGCTTTCTTT
>15|TRBJ2-5|TRBD2|NA|TRBV2
CASSWSGGGGETQYF
TGTGCCAGCAGCTGGAGCGGGGGTGGAGGTGAGACCCAGTACTTC
>19|TRBJ2-4|NA|NA|TRBV12-2
CASRLEQGLYGVSVDIQYF
TGTGCAAGTCGCTTAGAGCAGGGCCTCTACGGCGTGTCCGTAGACATTCAGTACTTC
>13|TRBJ1-4|NA|NA|TRBV5-1
CASNQTPNEKLFF
TGCGCCAGCAACCAGACACCGAATGAAAAACTGTTTTTT
>15|TRBJ2-1|NA|once|TRBV11-2
CASSYLGGLEGEQFF
TGTGCCAGCAGCTATTTGGGTGGCTTGGAGGGTGAGCAGTTCTTC
>16|TRBJ1-1|TRBD1|NA|TRBV5-3
CARSQIQGALNTEAFF
TGTGCCAGAAGTCAAATACAGGGGGCCTTGAACACTGAAGCTTTCTTT
>14|TRBJ1-1|NA|NA|TRBV28
CASSLIELNTEAFF
TGTGCCAGCAGTTTAATAGAGCTTAACACTGAAGCTTTCTTT
>15|TRBJ2-3|NA|NA|TRBV11-3
CASSLGVALTDTQYF
TGTGCCAGCAGCTTAGGTGTAGCCCTCACAGATACGCAGTATTTT
>14|TRBJ1-1|TRBD1|NA|TRBV5-1
CASSHGQGATEAFF
TGCGCCAGCAGCCACGGACAGGGTGCCACTGAAGCTTTCTTT